One and the same sample provided the 4 T cell receptor beta chains below, sequenced in a study of blood T cell repertoires in COVID-19. Libraries were prepared by immunoSEQ multiplex PCR; TCRdb keeps only in-frame clonotypes and omits some of them. This table has about 240,000 clones, roughly 90% appearing once. Sequenced material: PBMCs or T cells enriched from blood (not recorded which). Receptors originate from a woman younger than 45 with acute COVID-19.

The chain couples TRBV10-1 to TRBJ2-2; 7 bases fit TRBD1. The V gene end was trimmed by 0 bases and the J gene end by 0 bases; junction bases not matched to a gene: 7. The CDR3 totals 18 residues. Germline values: CDR1 WNHNN, CDR2 SYGVQD (reference sequence). In DNA form, the CDR3 reads TGCGCCAGCAGTGAGTCGGTCCTTGGGACAGCGAACACCGGGGAGCTGTTTTTT. Its protein is CASSESVLGTANTGELFF.

The chain is built from TRBV7-6 and TRBJ2-3; D not resolved. V lost 1 base to trimming and J lost 2 bases, with 19 bases between them. Germline V gene data show CDR1 as SGHVS and CDR2 as FNYEAQ. The CDR3 runs to 18 residues. The CDR3 DNA follows: TGTGCCAGCAGCTTAGAAGGCGGCAGACTCTCTTACACAGATACGCAGTATTTT. Translating gives CASSLEGGRLSYTDTQYF.

This clone has just a few counts. The CDR3 loop reads CASKLSRKHYGYTF. DNA of the CDR3: TGTGCCAGCAAACTATCGAGGAAGCACTATGGCTACACCTTC. The V and J genes are TRBV6-5 and TRBJ1-2; D is undetermined. Germline values: CDR1 MNHEY, CDR2 SVGAGI. CDR3 length: 14 amino acids. The germline V and J ends were trimmed by 7 bases and 3 bases, with 15 bases remaining between them.

V is TRBV19 and J is TRBJ1-5; 8 bases align to TRBD1. Per the germline V gene, CDR1 is LNHDA and CDR2 is SQIVND (reference sequence). Losses at the gene ends were 7 bases for V and 2 bases for J; bases not matched to a gene: 10. This CDR3 has 16 residues. The CDR3 spells CASKLRAGGGNQPQHF. The CDR3 DNA follows: TGTGCCAGTAAACTGCGGGCAGGGGGCGGCAATCAGCCCCAGCATTTT.